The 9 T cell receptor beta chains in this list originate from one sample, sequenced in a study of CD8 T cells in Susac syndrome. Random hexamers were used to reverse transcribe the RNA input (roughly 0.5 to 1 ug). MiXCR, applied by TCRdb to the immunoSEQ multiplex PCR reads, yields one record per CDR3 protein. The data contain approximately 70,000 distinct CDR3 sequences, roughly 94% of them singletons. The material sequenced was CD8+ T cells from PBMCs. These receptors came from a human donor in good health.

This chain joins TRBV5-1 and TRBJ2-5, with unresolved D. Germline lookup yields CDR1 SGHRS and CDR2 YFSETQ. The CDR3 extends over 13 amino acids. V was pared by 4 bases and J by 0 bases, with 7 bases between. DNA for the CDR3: TGCGCCAGCAGCAATGAGAACCAAGAGACCCAGTACTTC. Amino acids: CASSNENQETQYF.

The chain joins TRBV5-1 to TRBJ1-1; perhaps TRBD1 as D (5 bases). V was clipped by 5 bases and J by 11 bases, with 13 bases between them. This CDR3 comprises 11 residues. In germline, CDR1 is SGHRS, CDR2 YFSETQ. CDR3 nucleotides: TGCGCCAGCAGATCGGCGGGGGACGCTTTCTTT. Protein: CASRSAGDAFF.

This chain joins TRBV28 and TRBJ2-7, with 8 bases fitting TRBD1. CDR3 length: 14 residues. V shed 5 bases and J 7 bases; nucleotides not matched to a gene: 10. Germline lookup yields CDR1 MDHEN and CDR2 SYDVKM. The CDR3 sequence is CASSAWTGTGEQYF. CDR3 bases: TGTGCCAGCAGTGCCTGGACAGGGACGGGGGAGCAGTACTTC.

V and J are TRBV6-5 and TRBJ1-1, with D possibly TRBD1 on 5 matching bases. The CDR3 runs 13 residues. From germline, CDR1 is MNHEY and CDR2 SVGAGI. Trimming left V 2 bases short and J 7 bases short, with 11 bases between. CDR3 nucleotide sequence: TGTGCCAGCAGTTACGTGGGGGTGGGTGAAGCTTTCTTT. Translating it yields CASSYVGVGEAFF.

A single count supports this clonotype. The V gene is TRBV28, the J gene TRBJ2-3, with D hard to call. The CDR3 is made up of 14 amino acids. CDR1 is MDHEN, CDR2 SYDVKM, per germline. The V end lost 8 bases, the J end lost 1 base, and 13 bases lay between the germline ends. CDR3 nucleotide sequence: TGTGCCAGCCGCGACCAGTATGGCACAGATACGCAGTATTTT. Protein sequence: CASRDQYGTDTQYF.

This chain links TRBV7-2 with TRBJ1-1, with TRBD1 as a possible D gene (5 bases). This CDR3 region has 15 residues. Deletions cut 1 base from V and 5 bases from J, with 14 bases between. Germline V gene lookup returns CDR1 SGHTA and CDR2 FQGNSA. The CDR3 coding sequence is TGTGCCAGCAGCTTAGGGGGCTCGGGGTATACTGAAGCTTTCTTT. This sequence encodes CASSLGGSGYTEAFF.

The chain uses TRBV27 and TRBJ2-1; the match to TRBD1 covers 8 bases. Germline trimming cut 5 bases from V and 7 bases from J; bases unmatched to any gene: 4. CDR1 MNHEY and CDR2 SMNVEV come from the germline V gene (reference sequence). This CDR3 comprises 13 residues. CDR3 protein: CASSPGGPNEQFF. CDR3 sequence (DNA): TGTGCCAGCAGTCCAGGGGGCCCTAATGAGCAGTTCTTC.

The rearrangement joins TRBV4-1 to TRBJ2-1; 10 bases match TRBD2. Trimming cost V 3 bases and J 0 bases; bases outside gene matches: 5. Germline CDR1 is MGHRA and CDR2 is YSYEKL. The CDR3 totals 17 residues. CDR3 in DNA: TGCGCCAGCAGCCACGAAGCGGGGGGGCCCTCCTACAATGAGCAGTTCTTC. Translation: CASSHEAGGPSYNEQFF.

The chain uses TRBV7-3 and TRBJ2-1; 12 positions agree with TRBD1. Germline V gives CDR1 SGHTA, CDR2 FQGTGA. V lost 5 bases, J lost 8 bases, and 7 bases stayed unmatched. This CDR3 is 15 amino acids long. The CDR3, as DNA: TGTGCCAGCAGCACGGGACAGGGGGCAGCCGATGAGCAGTTCTTC. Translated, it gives CASSTGQGAADEQFF. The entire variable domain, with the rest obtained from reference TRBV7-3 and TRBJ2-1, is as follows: GAGVSQTPSNKVTEKGKYVELRCDPISGHTALYWYRQSLGQGPEFLIYFQGTGAADDSGLPNDRFFAVRPEGSVSTLKIQRTERGDSAVYLCASSTGQGAADEQFFGPGTRLTVL.